A selection of T cell receptor beta chains follows, all from one sample in a study of spatial heterogeneity in lung cancer. TCRdb fed the 5' RACE reads into MiXCR, producing one record per CDR3 protein. The profile shows more than 9,500 distinct CDR3 sequences, about 18% of them singletons. This specimen consisted of PBMCs, obtained at surgery. These receptors all come from a male donor with early-stage non-small cell lung cancer. The CDR3 runs from the conserved cysteine through the conserved F or W. D genes are given only for firm matches. Clone size is stated in some rows and not others, as once, few, many or a class when expanded.

TRBJ2-5 NA 13 TRBD1 TRBV29-1 CSVQQGVQETQYF TGCAGCGTTCAACAGGGGGTCCAAGAGACCCAGTACTTC
TRBJ1-5 few 14 TRBD1 TRBV5-1 CASSLTGGNQPQHF TGCGCCAGCAGCTTGACAGGGGGCAATCAGCCCCAGCATTTT
TRBJ2-3 NA 14 TRBD2 TRBV10-3 CAIRASGSTDTQYF TGTGCCATCCGTGCTAGCGGGAGCACAGATACGCAGTATTTT
TRBJ2-2 NA 11 NA TRBV20-1 CSALDGRELFF TGCAGTGCTTTGGATGGCCGGGAGCTGTTTTTT
TRBJ1-5 few 18 NA TRBV7-4 CASSSYWPTGGSNQPQHF TGTGCCAGCAGCTCTTACTGGCCGACAGGAGGGAGCAATCAGCCCCAGCATTTT
TRBJ1-1 NA 14 NA TRBV5-4 CASSFSGRNTEAFF TGTGCCAGCAGCTTCTCAGGGAGAAACACTGAAGCTTTCTTT
TRBJ2-1 many 15 TRBD2 TRBV2 CASSGQREGLNEQFF TGTGCCAGCAGTGGTCAGCGGGAGGGCCTTAATGAGCAGTTCTTC
TRBJ2-7 NA 15 TRBD2 TRBV29-1 CSVGGLAGVSDEQYF TGCAGCGTTGGGGGACTAGCGGGAGTTAGCGACGAGCAGTACTTC
TRBJ2-7 many 12 NA TRBV19 CASSPGRYEQYF TGTGCCAGTAGTCCGGGACGCTACGAGCAGTACTTC
TRBJ2-1 many 16 NA TRBV3-1 CASSQDRGGTYNEQFF TGTGCCAGCAGCCAAGACAGGGGAGGGACCTACAATGAGCAGTTCTTC
TRBJ2-7 NA 12 NA TRBV6-5 CASSPDGYEQYF TGTGCCAGCAGTCCGGACGGATACGAGCAGTACTTC
TRBJ2-1 NA 15 TRBD1 TRBV7-3 CASILRQGANNEQFF TGTGCCAGCATCCTAAGACAGGGGGCCAACAATGAGCAGTTCTTC
TRBJ2-5 many 12 NA TRBV3-1 CASSQEWKTQYF TGTGCCAGCAGCCAAGAATGGAAGACCCAGTACTTC
TRBJ2-3 NA 14 NA TRBV18 CASSPPASTDTQYF TGTGCCAGCTCACCACCGGCTAGCACAGATACGCAGTATTTT
TRBJ2-3 NA 16 TRBD2 TRBV20-1 CSARDLASGDTDTQYF TGCAGTGCTAGAGATTTGGCTAGCGGGGACACAGATACGCAGTATTTT
TRBJ1-6 few 13 NA TRBV14 CASSPGGDSPLHF TGTGCCAGCAGTCCGGGGGGGGATTCACCCCTCCACTTT
TRBJ2-2 many 15 NA TRBV7-9 CASSPHSGGTGELFF TGTGCCAGCAGCCCCCATAGTGGGGGTACCGGGGAGCTGTTTTTT
TRBJ2-1 NA 16 NA TRBV27 CASSFEGEGTYNEQFF TGTGCCAGCAGTTTCGAGGGGGAGGGGACCTACAATGAGCAGTTCTTC
TRBJ2-5 NA 16 TRBD2 TRBV7-8 CASTRQVAGGVETQYF TGTGCCAGCACCCGTCAGGTAGCGGGAGGAGTAGAGACCCAGTACTTC
TRBJ2-7 few 16 NA TRBV27 CASSLSSGRDIYEQYF TGTGCCAGCAGTTTATCGAGCGGCAGGGACATCTACGAGCAGTACTTC
TRBJ2-2 NA 16 NA TRBV24-1 CATSDWTGVVTGELFF TGTGCCACCAGTGATTGGACGGGAGTCGTCACCGGGGAGCTGTTTTTT
TRBJ2-3 few 13 NA TRBV28 CASSLGLTDTQYF TGTGCCAGCAGTTTAGGGTTGACAGATACGCAGTATTTT
TRBJ2-5 medium-sized 14 TRBD2 TRBV7-2 CASSLAGGQETQYF TGTGCCAGCAGTTTAGCGGGAGGGCAAGAGACCCAGTACTTC
TRBJ1-3 many 20 NA TRBV16 CASSQKLAEAPTASGNTIYF TGTGCCAGCAGCCAAAAACTTGCCGAGGCGCCGACAGCCTCTGGAAACACCATATATTTT
TRBJ2-3 many 16 NA TRBV7-2 CASRSQGGVRSDTQYF TGTGCCAGCAGGTCGCAAGGGGGTGTTCGTTCAGATACGCAGTATTTT
TRBJ2-1 medium-sized 14 TRBD1 TRBV2 CASSEETGKVEQFF TGTGCCAGCAGTGAAGAGACAGGGAAAGTCGAGCAGTTCTTC
TRBJ2-1 NA 15 NA TRBV12-3/TRBV12-4 CASSLRGRANDEQFF TGTGCCAGCAGTTTAAGGGGGAGAGCGAACGATGAGCAGTTCTTC
TRBJ1-6 few 14 NA TRBV2 CASSEDGPNSPLHF TGTGCCAGCAGTGAAGACGGTCCAAATTCACCCCTCCACTTT
TRBJ2-6 medium-sized 15 NA TRBV11-1 CASGAKGAGANVLTF TGTGCCAGCGGGGCGAAAGGGGCTGGGGCCAACGTCCTGACTTTC
TRBJ2-1 many 15 TRBD2 TRBV2 CASRVGLAGVNEQFF TGTGCCAGCAGAGTGGGACTAGCGGGAGTCAATGAGCAGTTCTTC
TRBJ2-2 NA 18 TRBD2 TRBV20-1 CSARDYLASGSYGGELFF TGCAGTGCTAGAGATTATTTGGCTAGCGGGAGCTACGGCGGGGAGCTGTTTTTT
TRBJ2-3 NA 16 NA TRBV9 CASSFSAGQSTDTQYF TGTGCCAGCAGCTTCTCAGCGGGCCAAAGCACAGATACGCAGTATTTT
TRBJ2-1 NA 15 NA TRBV12-3/TRBV12-4 CASSGELSSYNEQFF TGTGCCAGCAGTGGGGAGCTGAGCTCCTACAATGAGCAGTTCTTC
TRBJ2-5 NA 19 TRBD2 TRBV7-2 CASSLEGTRRQRGRRTQYF TGTGCCAGCAGCTTAGAAGGGACTAGGAGGCAGCGAGGGCGGAGGACCCAGTACTTC
TRBJ2-4 many 13 NA TRBV6-5 CASRGLIRNIQYF TGTGCCAGCCGGGGTCTGATTCGAAACATTCAGTACTTC
TRBJ1-1 NA 14 TRBD1 TRBV25-1 CASTPSGTAGEAFF TGTGCCAGCACCCCGTCCGGGACAGCGGGTGAAGCTTTCTTT
TRBJ1-5 NA 16 NA TRBV6-5 CASRSSRTAINQPQHF TGTGCCAGCAGGAGCTCCCGGACCGCAATTAATCAGCCCCAGCATTTT
TRBJ1-1 many 11 TRBD1 TRBV20-1 CSASTGPTAFF TGCAGTGCTTCGACAGGGCCGACAGCTTTCTTT
TRBJ1-1 NA 11 NA TRBV2 CASSENTEAFF TGTGCCAGCAGTGAGAACACTGAAGCTTTCTTT
TRBJ2-5 NA 12 NA TRBV7-9 CASSLARETQYF TGTGCCAGCAGCTTGGCCCGAGAGACCCAGTACTTC
TRBJ2-1 many 15 NA TRBV27 CASRLASSSYNEQFF TGTGCCAGCAGGTTAGCGTCCAGCTCCTACAATGAGCAGTTCTTC
TRBJ2-3 few 15 TRBD2 TRBV29-1 CSVVPRTSGTDTQYF TGCAGCGTTGTTCCCCGGACTAGCGGCACAGATACGCAGTATTTT
TRBJ1-1 many 16 NA TRBV21-1 CAILTLTGRWNTEAFF TGTGCCATCCTTACCTTGACAGGGCGGTGGAACACTGAAGCTTTCTTT
TRBJ1-5 NA 12 NA TRBV29-1 CSVGARDQPQHF TGCAGCGTTGGGGCGCGAGATCAGCCCCAGCATTTT
TRBJ2-4 few 15 NA TRBV3-1 CASSQDSIAKNIQYF TGTGCCAGCAGCCAAGACAGTATAGCCAAAAACATTCAGTACTTC
TRBJ2-3 many 14 TRBD2 TRBV6-4 CASSEGLAGDTQYF TGTGCCAGCAGTGAGGGTCTAGCGGGAGATACGCAGTATTTT
TRBJ2-6 many 15 NA TRBV6-6 CASSYPEAGANVLTF TGTGCCAGCAGTTACCCGGAAGCTGGGGCCAACGTCCTGACTTTC
TRBJ2-3 medium-sized 14 NA TRBV7-9 CASAPLVGFDTQYF TGTGCCAGCGCCCCCTTGGTTGGTTTTGATACGCAGTATTTT
TRBJ2-1 NA 15 TRBD2 TRBV11-3 CASSYAGVKNNEQFF TGTGCCAGCAGCTATGCGGGAGTCAAAAACAATGAGCAGTTCTTC
TRBJ1-5 few 16 TRBD1 TRBV6-5 CASSDTMGQLHQPQHF TGTGCCAGCAGCGATACTATGGGACAGCTCCATCAGCCCCAGCATTTT
TRBJ2-2 many 13 NA TRBV5-6 CASSLLRTGELFF TGTGCCAGCAGCTTGTTGAGGACCGGGGAGCTGTTTTTT
TRBJ1-1 many 15 NA TRBV28 CASKRTGRLETEAFF TGTGCCAGTAAACGTACGGGACGGCTCGAGACTGAAGCTTTCTTT
TRBJ2-7 few 13 NA TRBV15 CATSRGRVGEQYF TGTGCCACCAGCAGAGGCAGGGTCGGCGAGCAGTACTTC